This T cell receptor (beta chain) was retrieved from a study of OX40 agonist ivuxolimab in advanced cancers. The data were produced by immunoSEQ multiplex PCR, yet TCRdb's version contains in-frame clones alone and is incomplete. The table includes some 57,000 clones, about 90% detected once. Notes on this clone: One end of the junction does not line up with germline, which may come from a read error.

The germline CDR1 and CDR2 sequences are SEHNR and FQNEAQ (reference sequence). CDR3 size: 13 residues. This sequence originates from an adult with an advanced solid tumor such as melanoma, head and neck, liver or kidney cancer. Sequencing used CD4+ or CD8+ T cells sorted from blood, obtained in a trial of the OX40 agonist ivuxolimab. The chain has TRBV7-9 and TRBJ2-3; no firm D call. The CDR3 here is CAGSFYGADTQYF. DNA for the CDR3: TGTGCCGGCAGCTTCTATGGGGCAGATACGCAGTATTTT. Drawing the rest from reference TRBV7-9 and TRBJ2-3, the complete variable domain is DTGVSQNPRHKITKRGQNVTFRCDPISEHNRLYWYRQTLGQGPEFLTYFQNEAQLEKSRLLSDRFSAERPKGSFSTLEIQRTEQGDSAMYLCAGSFYGADTQYFGPGTRLTVL.